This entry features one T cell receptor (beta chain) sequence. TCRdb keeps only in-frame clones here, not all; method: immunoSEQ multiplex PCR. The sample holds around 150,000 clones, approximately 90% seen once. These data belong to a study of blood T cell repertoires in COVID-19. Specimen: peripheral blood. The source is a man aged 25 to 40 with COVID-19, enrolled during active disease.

The CDR3 protein is CASSYSAGARQETQYF. In DNA form, the CDR3 reads TGTGCCAGCAGTTACTCTGCGGGGGCCCGCCAAGAGACCCAGTACTTC. The chain joins TRBV6-5 to TRBJ2-5, with D perhaps TRBD2 (7 bases). The germline CDR1 and CDR2 sequences are MNHEY and SVGAGI. With 0 bases removed from V and 1 base from J, the gap between germline ends came to 12 bases. This CDR3 region has 16 residues.